Shown below are 27 T cell receptor beta chains from a single sample sequenced in a study of T cell responses to AZD1222 COVID-19 vaccine. The method was immunoSEQ multiplex PCR; TCRdb's version includes in-frame clones alone and lacks a portion of them. The top ten clones hold around 7.2% of a sample with about 120,000 clones, roughly 84% of them seen once. The specimen was peripheral blood, collected on day 0 of AZD1222 vaccination. These TCRs come from an adult in good health.

The chain couples TRBV4-2 to TRBJ2-1, with 7 bases matching TRBD2. Germline values: CDR1 LGHNA, CDR2 YNFKEQ. J lost 6 bases, V lost 1 base, and 6 bases had no gene match. The CDR3 totals 15 residues. The CDR3 sequence is CASSQVLGEGNEQFF. CDR3 sequence (DNA): TGTGCCAGCAGCCAAGTTTTGGGGGAGGGCAATGAGCAGTTCTTC.

This clone was picked up one time. The chain combines TRBV7-2 with TRBJ1-2, with 12 positions matching TRBD1. The V gene end was trimmed by 5 bases and the J gene end by 7 bases; junction bases not matched to a gene: 8. This CDR3 has 15 residues. CDR1 is SGHTA, CDR2 FQGNSA, per germline. CDR3: CASSEGQGASLGYTF. The CDR3 coding sequence is TGTGCCAGCAGCGAGGGACAGGGGGCGTCTCTTGGCTACACCTTC. The variable domain in full, completed from reference TRBV7-2 and TRBJ1-2, reads GAGVSQSPSNKVTEKGKDVELRCDPISGHTALYWYRQSLGQGLEFLIYFQGNSAPDKSGLPSDRFSAERTGGSVSTLTIQRTQQEDSAVYLCASSEGQGASLGYTFGSGTRLTVV.

The chain employs TRBV25-1 and TRBJ1-2, with 8 bases aligning to TRBD1. This CDR3 comprises 14 residues. V dropped 3 bases and J dropped 2; count of bases not matched to a gene: 2. Germline V CDR1 and CDR2: MGHDK, SYGVNS. This chain's CDR3 is CASSDRGLNYGYTF. The CDR3 DNA reads as TGTGCCAGCAGTGACAGGGGGCTGAACTATGGCTACACCTTC.

V and J are TRBV3-1 (or the pseudogene TRBV3-2) and TRBJ2-2; 8 bases match TRBD2. In germline, CDR1 is LGHDT, CDR2 YNNKEL (reference sequence). Trimming cost V 4 bases and J 5 bases; bases outside gene matches: 3. This CDR3 spans 14 amino acids. This CDR3 reads CASSRLARTGELFF. CDR3 DNA sequence: TGTGCCAGCAGCCGACTAGCGAGGACCGGGGAGCTGTTTTTT.

As DNA, the CDR3 is TGTGCCTGGAGTACTGGGGACAGGACCCAGTACTTC. Translation: CAWSTGDRTQYF. This chain joins TRBV30 and TRBJ2-5; 7 positions match TRBD1. Germline V gives CDR1 GTSNPN, CDR2 SVGIG (reference sequence). CDR3 length: 12 residues. V lost 2 bases to trimming and J lost 7 bases; unmatched junction nucleotides: 4.

The V and J genes are TRBV12-3 or TRBV12-4 and TRBJ2-1; tentative D call: TRBD1 (6 bases). The CDR3 is 13 amino acids. The V and J ends lost 6 bases and 8 bases respectively, with 14 bases between them. The CDR3 region has the DNA TGTGCCAGCAGGGGCACAGGGAGCCATGAGCAGTTCTTC. It translates to CASRGTGSHEQFF.

This clone was picked up a small number of times. This sequence joins TRBV11-2 and TRBJ1-1; unclear D gene. CDR3 size: 15 residues. With 0 bases removed from V and 0 bases from J, the gap between germline ends came to 8 bases. Germline CDR1 SGHAT, CDR2 FQNNGV. The CDR3 DNA sequence: TGTGCCAGCAGCTTAGACCCGAGTATGAACACTGAAGCTTTCTTT. Translated, it gives CASSLDPSMNTEAFF.

The chain employs TRBV2 and TRBJ1-5; no clear D gene. V was shortened by 4 bases and J by 7 bases, with 8 bases between the two germline ends. Germline V gives CDR1 SNHLY, CDR2 FYNNEI. The CDR3 length is 12 residues. The CDR3 DNA reads TGTGCCAGCAGTGGCGAGGGCCAGCCCCAGCATTTT. The encoded protein is CASSGEGQPQHF.

This clone was seen a single time. This sequence joins TRBV28 and TRBJ1-6, with 12 bases lining up with TRBD1. V dropped 3 bases and J dropped 14; count of bases not matched to a gene: 14. Per germline, CDR1 MDHEN and CDR2 SYDVKM. The CDR3 spans 17 residues. This CDR3 reads CASSFSGTGGSRRALHF. The CDR3 nucleotides are TGTGCCAGCAGTTTTAGCGGGACAGGGGGCAGCCGAAGGGCCCTCCACTTT.

This chain's CDR3 is CASSYRGGQGTGELFF. The CDR3 DNA reads TGTGCCAGCAGCTACCGCGGGGGGCAAGGCACCGGGGAGCTGTTTTTT. The rearrangement uses TRBV11-3 and TRBJ2-2; 8 bases align to TRBD2. Germline V gives CDR1 SGHNT, CDR2 YENEEA. The CDR3 sequence is 16 residues long. V gave up 4 bases and J gave up 4 bases; unmatched junction bases: 8.

The chain uses TRBV28 and TRBJ2-6; 7 positions match TRBD1. CDR1 MDHEN and CDR2 SYDVKM come from the germline V gene. V shed 3 bases, J shed 3 bases, and the junction held 8 bases outside the gene matches. The CDR3 loop spans 17 amino acids. The CDR3 loop is CASSLTGYLRGANVLTF. The CDR3 nucleotides are TGTGCCAGCAGTTTGACAGGGTACCTCCGTGGGGCCAACGTCCTGACTTTC. Together with reference TRBV28 and TRBJ2-6, the CDR3 gives the full variable domain: DVKVTQSSRYLVKRTGEKVFLECVQDMDHENMFWYRQDPGLGLRLIYFSYDVKMKEKGDIPEGYSVSREKKERFSLILESASTNQTSMYLCASSLTGYLRGANVLTFGAGSRLTVL.

The CDR3 DNA is TGTGCCAGCTACTTTGGGGGCTACACCTTC. This translates into CASYFGGYTF. This chain connects TRBV25-1 to TRBJ1-2; D gene unclear. The CDR3 has 10 residues. CDR1 is MGHDK and CDR2 is SYGVNS in the germline V gene. V gave up 8 bases and J gave up 8 bases, with 9 bases separating them.

In nucleotides, the CDR3 is TGTGCCTGGGCCGGCTCTGGAAACACCATATATTTT. This translates into CAWAGSGNTIYF. The genes are TRBV30 and TRBJ1-3; no clear D gene. Germline V CDR1 and CDR2: GTSNPN, SVGIG (reference sequence). The CDR3 consists of 12 residues. Between the trimmed V and J ends, which lost 5 bases and 0 bases, there was a span of 5 bases. The whole variable domain, remainder taken from reference TRBV30 and TRBJ1-3, is SQTIHQWPATLVQPVGSPLSLECTVEGTSNPNLYWYRQAAGRGLQLLFYSVGIGQISSEVPQNLSASRPQDRQFILSSKKLLLSDSGFYLCAWAGSGNTIYFGEGSWLTVV.

The chain couples TRBV6-5 to TRBJ2-5; 13 nucleotides agree with TRBD2. Germline lookup yields CDR1 MNHEY and CDR2 SVGAGI. The CDR3 spans 16 residues. Germline trimming cut 2 bases from V and 10 bases from J; bases unmatched to any gene: 10. CDR3 protein: CASSYPGLAGVGGQYF. For the CDR3, the DNA is TGTGCCAGCAGTTACCCCGGACTAGCGGGGGTTGGGGGCCAGTACTTC.

The rearrangement joins TRBV5-1 to TRBJ1-1, with D hard to call. There are 14 residues in the CDR3. Deletions cut 5 bases from V and 0 bases from J, with 11 bases between. Germline V gene sequence: CDR1 SGHRS, CDR2 YFSETQ. The CDR3 region is CASRKVGMNTEAFF. The CDR3 DNA reads as TGCGCCAGCAGGAAAGTCGGAATGAACACTGAAGCTTTCTTT.

This chain uses TRBV3-1 (or the pseudogene TRBV3-2) with TRBJ1-2; 8 bases align to TRBD1. The length of the CDR3 is 13 residues. J was trimmed by 8 bases and V by 2 bases; bases with no gene match: 4. Germline V lookup: CDR1 LGHDT, CDR2 YNNKEL (reference sequence). The CDR3 coding sequence is TGTGCCAGCAGCCAACTGACAGGGGCCGGCTACACCTTC. Protein product: CASSQLTGAGYTF.

This clone showed up just once. V usage is TRBV5-6 and J usage is TRBJ1-2; D may be TRBD1 (6 bases). V lost 1 base to trimming and J lost 5 bases, with 15 bases between them. There are 15 residues in the CDR3. CDR1 SGHDT and CDR2 YYEEEE come from the germline V gene. The CDR3 spells CASSLWGGSLYGYTF. CDR3 DNA sequence: TGTGCCAGCAGCTTGTGGGGGGGCAGCTTATATGGCTACACCTTC.

The rearrangement uses TRBV2 and TRBJ1-2; the D gene is possibly TRBD1 (5 bases). Trimming stripped 6 bases from V and 5 bases from J, with 16 bases between. The V gene's germline CDR1 is SNHLY and CDR2 FYNNEI. The CDR3 spans 14 residues. Written as DNA, the CDR3 is TGTGCCAGCAGCTATCCGGGACGGACTTATGGCTACACCTTC. It is translated as CASSYPGRTYGYTF.

This clone appeared a few times. The rearrangement uses TRBV19 and TRBJ1-5; 12 bases line up with TRBD1. CDR3 length equals 17 residues. Germline V CDR1 and CDR2: LNHDA, SQIVND (reference sequence). V lost 8 bases to trimming and J lost 1 base; unmatched junction nucleotides: 9. The CDR3 coding sequence is TGTGCCAGTGCGGGACAGGGGGCCATGGGGAGCAATCAGCCCCAGCATTTT. This translates into CASAGQGAMGSNQPQHF. Supplemented by reference TRBV19 and TRBJ1-5, the full variable domain reads DGGITQSPKYLFRKEGQNVTLSCEQNLNHDAMYWYRQDPGQGLRLIYYSQIVNDFQKGDIAEGYSVSREKKESFPLTVTSAQKNPTAFYLCASAGQGAMGSNQPQHFGDGTRLSIL.

The V gene is TRBV24-1, the J gene TRBJ1-1; 9 bases line up with TRBD1. Germline lookup yields CDR1 KGHDR and CDR2 SFDVKD. The CDR3 covers 15 residues. After removal of 4 bases from V and 4 bases from J, the junction contained 6 bases not matched to a gene. CDR3 sequence reads: CATSEAGQGSTEAFF. CDR3 nucleotide sequence: TGTGCCACCAGTGAAGCGGGACAGGGATCCACTGAAGCTTTCTTT.

This chain uses TRBV19 with TRBJ2-1; 7 positions match TRBD2. The V and J ends lost 3 bases and 6 bases, in that order; junction bases with no gene match: 5. This CDR3 has 14 residues. The germline V gene has CDR1 LNHDA and CDR2 SQIVND (reference sequence). The CDR3 sequence is CASSMGGTGNEQFF. The DNA of the CDR3 is TGTGCCAGTAGTATGGGGGGGACGGGCAATGAGCAGTTCTTC.

The J gene is TRBJ2-7, the V gene TRBV28; TRBD2 aligns across 7 bases. Germline CDR1 and CDR2: MDHEN and SYDVKM. Trimming removed 8 bases from V and 0 bases from J; junction bases left unmatched: 7. The CDR3 is made up of 14 amino acids. CDR3 nucleotide sequence: TGTGCCAGCGCCCGCGGGGGTAGCTCCTACGAGCAGTACTTC. Encoded protein: CASARGGSSYEQYF.

The chain couples TRBV10-1 to TRBJ2-2, with D perhaps matching TRBD2 (6 bases). The CDR3 is made up of 13 amino acids. V gave up 7 bases and J gave up 4 bases, with 10 bases separating them. The germline V gene encodes CDR1 WNHNN and CDR2 SYGVQD (reference sequence). This chain's CDR3 is CASIRDFTGELFF. Written as DNA, the CDR3 is TGCGCCAGCATTAGGGACTTCACCGGGGAGCTGTTTTTT.

This clone has more than one count but fewer than ten. The V gene is TRBV27, the J gene TRBJ1-6; perhaps TRBD1 as D (5 bases). The CDR3 has 18 residues. Germline CDR1 reads MNHEY; CDR2 reads SMNVEV (reference sequence). Between the trimmed V and J ends, which lost 3 bases and 7 bases, there was a span of 22 bases. The CDR3: CASSFTSPGVFINSPLHF. The CDR3 coding sequence is TGTGCCAGCAGTTTCACGTCCCCGGGGGTTTTTATCAATTCACCCCTCCACTTT.

A word on this clone: The conserved phenylalanine or tryptophan is not found at the CDR3 terminus, so this likely reflects a read error. The DNA is omitted, as the CDR3 cannot be located on it reliably, and the CDR3 follows TCRdb's listing. The CDR3 protein is CASRGRIAQEV. This rearrangement joins TRBV10-2 to TRBJ1-2. With termini counted, the CDR3 has 11 amino acids. The V gene's germline CDR1 is WSHSY and CDR2 SAAADI.

The V gene is TRBV9, the J gene TRBJ1-2; 9 bases align to TRBD1. The length of the CDR3 is 14 residues. The germline V gene has CDR1 SGDLS and CDR2 YYNGEE. Trimming cost V 1 base and J 7 bases; bases outside gene matches: 5. The CDR3 region is CASSVTDRGLGYTF. The CDR3 nucleotides read TGTGCCAGCAGCGTAACGGACAGGGGACTTGGCTACACCTTC.

The chain combines TRBV9 with TRBJ2-1, with 10 bases matching TRBD2. CDR3 size: 16 residues. CDR1 is SGDLS, CDR2 YYNGEE, per germline. The V segment lost 3 bases and the J segment 8 bases; nucleotides outside the gene matches: 11. The CDR3 nucleotides are TGTGCCAGCAGCGCCGAGGTAGCGGGGGGTTTTGATGAGCAGTTCTTC. It specifies CASSAEVAGGFDEQFF.